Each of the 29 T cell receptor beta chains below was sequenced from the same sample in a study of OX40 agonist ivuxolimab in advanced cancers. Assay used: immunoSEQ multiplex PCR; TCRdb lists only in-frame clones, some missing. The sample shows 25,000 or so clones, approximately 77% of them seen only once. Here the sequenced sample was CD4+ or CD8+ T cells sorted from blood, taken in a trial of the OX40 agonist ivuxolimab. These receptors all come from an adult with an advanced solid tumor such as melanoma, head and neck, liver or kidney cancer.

CDR3 sequence reads: CASSHYRGENTIYF. As DNA, the CDR3 is TGTGCCAGCAGCCACTACAGGGGTGAAAACACCATATATTTT. The J gene is TRBJ1-3, the V gene TRBV11-2; 7 nucleotides align to TRBD1. V shed 5 bases and J 6 bases; nucleotides not matched to a gene: 7. CDR3 size: 14 residues. Germline V gene sequence: CDR1 SGHAT, CDR2 FQNNGV.

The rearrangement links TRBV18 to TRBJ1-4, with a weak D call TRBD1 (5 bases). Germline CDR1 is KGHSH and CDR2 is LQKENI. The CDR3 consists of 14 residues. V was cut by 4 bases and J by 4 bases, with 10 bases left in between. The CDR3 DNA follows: TGTGCCAGCTCACACGGGACGGATAATGAAAAACTGTTTTTT. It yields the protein CASSHGTDNEKLFF.

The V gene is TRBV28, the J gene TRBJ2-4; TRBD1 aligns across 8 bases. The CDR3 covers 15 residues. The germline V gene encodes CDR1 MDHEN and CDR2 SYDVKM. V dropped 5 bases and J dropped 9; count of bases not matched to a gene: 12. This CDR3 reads CASSPRGQAPPIQYF. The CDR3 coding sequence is TGTGCCAGCAGTCCCCGGGGACAGGCACCACCCATTCAGTACTTC.

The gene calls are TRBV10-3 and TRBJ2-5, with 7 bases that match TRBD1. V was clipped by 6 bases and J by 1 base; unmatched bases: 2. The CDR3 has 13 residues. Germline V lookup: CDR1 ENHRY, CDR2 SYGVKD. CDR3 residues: CAIRGTVQETQYF. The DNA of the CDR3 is TGTGCCATCAGAGGGACAGTCCAAGAGACCCAGTACTTC.

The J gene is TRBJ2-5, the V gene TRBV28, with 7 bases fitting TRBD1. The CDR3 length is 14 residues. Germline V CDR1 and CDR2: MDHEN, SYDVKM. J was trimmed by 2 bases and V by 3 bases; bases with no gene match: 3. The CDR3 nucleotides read TGTGCCAGCAGTTTGGACAGGCGACAAGAGACCCAGTACTTC. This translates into CASSLDRRQETQYF. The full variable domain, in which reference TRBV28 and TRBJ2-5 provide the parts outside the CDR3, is DVKVTQSSRYLVKRTGEKVFLECVQDMDHENMFWYRQDPGLGLRLIYFSYDVKMKEKGDIPEGYSVSREKKERFSLILESASTNQTSMYLCASSLDRRQETQYFGPGTRLLVL.

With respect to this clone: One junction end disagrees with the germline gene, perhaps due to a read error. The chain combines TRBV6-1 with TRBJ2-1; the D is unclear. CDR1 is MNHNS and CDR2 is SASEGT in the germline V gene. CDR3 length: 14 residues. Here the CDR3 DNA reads TGTGCCAGCAGTGAAATAGGCTCCAACAATGAGCAGTTCTTC. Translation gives CASSEIGSNNEQFF.

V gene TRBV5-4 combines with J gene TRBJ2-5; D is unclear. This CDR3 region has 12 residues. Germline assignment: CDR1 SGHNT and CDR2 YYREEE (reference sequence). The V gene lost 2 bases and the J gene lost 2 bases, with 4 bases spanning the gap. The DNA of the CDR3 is TGTGCCAGCAGCTTAGTACAAGAGACCCAGTACTTC. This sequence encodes CASSLVQETQYF.

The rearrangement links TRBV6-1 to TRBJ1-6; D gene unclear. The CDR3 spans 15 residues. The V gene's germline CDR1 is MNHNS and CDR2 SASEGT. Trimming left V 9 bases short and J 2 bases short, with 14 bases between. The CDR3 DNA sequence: TGTGCCAGTGGTCTCGGGGATGCCTATAATTCACCCCTCCACTTT. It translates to CASGLGDAYNSPLHF.

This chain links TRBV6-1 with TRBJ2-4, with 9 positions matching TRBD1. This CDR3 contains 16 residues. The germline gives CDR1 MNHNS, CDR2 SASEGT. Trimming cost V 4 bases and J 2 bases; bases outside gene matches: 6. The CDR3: CASSGDRASPKNIQYF. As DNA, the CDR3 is TGTGCCAGCAGTGGGGACAGGGCCTCTCCCAAAAACATTCAGTACTTC.

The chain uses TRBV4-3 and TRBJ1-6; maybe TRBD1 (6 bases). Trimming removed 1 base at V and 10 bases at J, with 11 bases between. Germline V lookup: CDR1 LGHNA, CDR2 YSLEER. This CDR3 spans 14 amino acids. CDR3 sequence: CASSQVQGSSPLHF. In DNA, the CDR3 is TGCGCCAGCAGCCAAGTCCAGGGGAGCTCACCCCTCCACTTT.

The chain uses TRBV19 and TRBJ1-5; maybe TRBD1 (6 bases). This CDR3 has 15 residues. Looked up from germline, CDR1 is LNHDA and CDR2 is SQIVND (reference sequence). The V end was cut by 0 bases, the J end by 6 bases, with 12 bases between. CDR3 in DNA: TGTGCCAGTAGTATAGATGGGGGGGCAGGTCAGCCCCAGCATTTT. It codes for CASSIDGGAGQPQHF.

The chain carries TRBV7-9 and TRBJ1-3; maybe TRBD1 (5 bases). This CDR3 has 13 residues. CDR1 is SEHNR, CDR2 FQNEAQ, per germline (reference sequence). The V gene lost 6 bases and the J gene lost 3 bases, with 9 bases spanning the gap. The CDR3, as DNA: TGTGCCAGCAGTCCTCAGGGTGGAAACACCATATATTTT. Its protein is CASSPQGGNTIYF.

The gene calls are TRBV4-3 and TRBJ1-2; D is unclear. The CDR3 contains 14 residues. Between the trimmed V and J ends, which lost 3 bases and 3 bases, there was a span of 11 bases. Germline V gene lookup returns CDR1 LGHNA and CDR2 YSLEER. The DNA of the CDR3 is TGCGCCAGCAGCCAGGAGACTTGGGACTATGGCTACACCTTC. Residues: CASSQETWDYGYTF.

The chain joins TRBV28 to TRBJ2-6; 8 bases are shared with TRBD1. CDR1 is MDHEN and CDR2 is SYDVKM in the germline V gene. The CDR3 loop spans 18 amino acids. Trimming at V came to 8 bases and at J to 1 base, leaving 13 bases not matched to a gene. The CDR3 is CASVTTGDSLSGANVLTF. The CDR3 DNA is TGTGCCAGCGTAACGACAGGGGACAGCTTATCTGGGGCCAACGTCCTGACTTTC.

The CDR3 DNA is TGTGCCAGCAGAAGACTAGCGGGAGGCACCAGCTCCTACGAGCAGTACTTC. Protein sequence: CASRRLAGGTSSYEQYF. This chain uses TRBV2 with TRBJ2-7; 13 positions agree with TRBD2. Germline values: CDR1 SNHLY, CDR2 FYNNEI. The V gene end was trimmed by 6 bases and the J gene end by 0 bases; junction bases not matched to a gene: 8. The CDR3 sequence is 17 residues long. Full variable domain (outside the CDR3, taken from reference TRBV2 and TRBJ2-7): EPEVTQTPSHQVTQMGQEVILRCVPISNHLYFYWYRQILGQKVEFLVSFYNNEISEKSEIFDDQFSVERPDGSNFTLKIRSTKLEDSAMYFCASRRLAGGTSSYEQYFGPGTRLTVT.

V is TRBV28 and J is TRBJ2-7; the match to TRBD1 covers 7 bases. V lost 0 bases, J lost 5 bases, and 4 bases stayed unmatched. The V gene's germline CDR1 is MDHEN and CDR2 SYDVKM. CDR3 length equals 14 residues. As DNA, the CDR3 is TGTGCCAGCAGTTTATGGACAGGGAAAAACGAGCAGTACTTC. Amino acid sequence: CASSLWTGKNEQYF.

The CDR3 DNA reads as TGCGCCAGCAGCGCAGCGGGGGGGACCCAGAACACTGAAGCTTTCTTT. As protein: CASSAAGGTQNTEAFF. The chain is built from TRBV5-1 and TRBJ1-1; the D gene is possibly TRBD1 (5 bases). Germline assignment: CDR1 SGHRS and CDR2 YFSETQ. CDR3 length equals 16 residues. V was trimmed by 4 bases and J by 1 base, leaving 17 bases between them.

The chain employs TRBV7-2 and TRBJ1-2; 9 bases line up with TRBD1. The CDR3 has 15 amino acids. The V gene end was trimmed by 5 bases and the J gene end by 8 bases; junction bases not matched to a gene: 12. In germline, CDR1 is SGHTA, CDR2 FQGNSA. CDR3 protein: CASSAPGQGMGGYTF. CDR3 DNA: TGTGCCAGCAGCGCACCGGGACAGGGTATGGGGGGCTACACCTTC.

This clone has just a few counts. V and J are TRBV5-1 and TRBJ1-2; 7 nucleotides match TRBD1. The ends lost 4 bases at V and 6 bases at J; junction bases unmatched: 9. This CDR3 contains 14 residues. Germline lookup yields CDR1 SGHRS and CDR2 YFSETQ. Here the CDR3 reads CASSPGEGADGYTF. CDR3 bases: TGCGCCAGCAGCCCGGGGGAGGGGGCGGATGGCTACACCTTC.

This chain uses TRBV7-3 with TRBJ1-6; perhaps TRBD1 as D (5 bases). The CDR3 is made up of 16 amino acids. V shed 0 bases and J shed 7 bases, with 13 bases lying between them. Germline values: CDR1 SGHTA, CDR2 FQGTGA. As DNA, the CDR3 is TGTGCCAGCAGCTTAACGGGGTCCAGGGTAAATTCACCCCTCCACTTT. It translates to CASSLTGSRVNSPLHF.

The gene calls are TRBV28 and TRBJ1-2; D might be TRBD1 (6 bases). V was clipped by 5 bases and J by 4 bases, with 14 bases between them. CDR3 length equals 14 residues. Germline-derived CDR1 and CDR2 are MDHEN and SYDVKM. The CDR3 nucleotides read TGTGCCAGCAGTCTACAGGGAAGACGCTATGGCTACACCTTC. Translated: CASSLQGRRYGYTF.

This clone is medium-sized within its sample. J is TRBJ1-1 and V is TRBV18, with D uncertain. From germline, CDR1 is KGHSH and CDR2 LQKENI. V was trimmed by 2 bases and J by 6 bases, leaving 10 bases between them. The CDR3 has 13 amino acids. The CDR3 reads CASSPRTDSEAFF. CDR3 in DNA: TGTGCCAGCTCACCAAGGACGGATTCTGAAGCTTTCTTT.

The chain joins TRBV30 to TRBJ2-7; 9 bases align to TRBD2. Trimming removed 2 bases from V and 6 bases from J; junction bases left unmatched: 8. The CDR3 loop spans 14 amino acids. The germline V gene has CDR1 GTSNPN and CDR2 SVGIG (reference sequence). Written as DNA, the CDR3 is TGTGCCTGGAGTCCACAATTGACTAGCGGCGAGCAGTACTTC. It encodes CAWSPQLTSGEQYF.

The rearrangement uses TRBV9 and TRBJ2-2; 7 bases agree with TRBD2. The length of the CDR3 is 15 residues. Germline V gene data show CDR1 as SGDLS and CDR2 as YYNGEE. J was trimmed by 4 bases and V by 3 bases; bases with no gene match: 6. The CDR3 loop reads CASSAQLARTGELFF. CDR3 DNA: TGTGCCAGCAGCGCCCAACTAGCGCGCACCGGGGAGCTGTTTTTT.

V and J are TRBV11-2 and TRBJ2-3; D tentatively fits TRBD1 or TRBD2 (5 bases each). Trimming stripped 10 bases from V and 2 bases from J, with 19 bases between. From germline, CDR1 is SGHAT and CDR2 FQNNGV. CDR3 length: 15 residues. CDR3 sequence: CATRPDSGTTDTQYF. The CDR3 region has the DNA TGTGCCACCCGCCCTGACTCAGGGACCACAGATACGCAGTATTTT.

CDR3 bases: TGCGCCAGCAGCTTGGGGGGTTACAATGAGCAGTTCTTC. This translates into CASSLGGYNEQFF. This chain joins TRBV5-1 and TRBJ2-1; no clear D gene. Germline CDR1 SGHRS, CDR2 YFSETQ. V lost 0 bases and J lost 4, with 5 bases in between. This CDR3 is 13 amino acids long.

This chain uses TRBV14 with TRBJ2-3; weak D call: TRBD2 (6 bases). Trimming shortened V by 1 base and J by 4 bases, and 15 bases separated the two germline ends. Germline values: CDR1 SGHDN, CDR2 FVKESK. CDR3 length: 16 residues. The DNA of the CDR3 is TGTGCCAGCAGCCAAGCATTTGGGGGAGGCTCAGATACGCAGTATTTT. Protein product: CASSQAFGGGSDTQYF.

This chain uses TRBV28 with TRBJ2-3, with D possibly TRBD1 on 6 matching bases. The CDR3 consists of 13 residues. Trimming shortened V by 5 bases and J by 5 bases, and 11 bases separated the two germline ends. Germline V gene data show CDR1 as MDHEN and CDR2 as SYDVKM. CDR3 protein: CASSTQGLDTQYF. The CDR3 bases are TGTGCCAGCAGTACACAGGGATTAGATACGCAGTATTTT. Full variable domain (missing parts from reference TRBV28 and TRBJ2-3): DVKVTQSSRYLVKRTGEKVFLECVQDMDHENMFWYRQDPGLGLRLIYFSYDVKMKEKGDIPEGYSVSREKKERFSLILESASTNQTSMYLCASSTQGLDTQYFGPGTRLTVL.

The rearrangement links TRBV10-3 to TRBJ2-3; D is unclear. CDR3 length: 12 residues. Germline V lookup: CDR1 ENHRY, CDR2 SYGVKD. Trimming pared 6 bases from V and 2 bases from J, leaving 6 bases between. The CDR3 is CAISPATDTQYF. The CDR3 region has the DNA TGTGCCATCAGCCCTGCCACAGATACGCAGTATTTT.